The clone carrying this TCR beta chain was detected only a few times. J was trimmed by 6 bases and V by 3 bases; bases with no gene match: 3. The CDR3 is 14 amino acids. Germline loops: CDR1 WNHNN, CDR2 SYGVQD (reference sequence). The sample comes from a study of T-cell reconstitution after alpha-beta-depleted transplantation in children. Unique molecular identifiers were used in preparing the TCRbeta library. TCRdb analysed the PCR reads with MiXCR anew, one entry per CDR3 protein. The sample has roughly 500,000 distinct CDR3 sequences, around a third seen once; the top ten hold around 2.3%. This sample comprised PBMCs from the stem cell graft donor, obtained from the stem cell graft. The clonotype was recovered from a human donor who donated a stem cell graft to a child with aplastic anemia. The V call is TRBV10-1, the J call TRBJ2-1, with 9 positions matching TRBD2. The CDR3: CASSDLSGSNEQFF. The CDR3 DNA reads as TGCGCCAGCAGTGACCTTAGCGGGAGCAATGAGCAGTTCTTC.